These T cell receptor beta chains were read from a single sample in a study of T cells after yellow fever vaccination. TCRdb analysed the 5' RACE reads with MiXCR anew, one entry per CDR3 protein. The data show hundreds of thousands of distinct CDR3 sequences, approximately 13% seen once. The sample consisted of PBMCs, taken on the day of the yellow fever booster vaccination. The receptor source for this set is a man aged 25-45 years who received the YFV17D yellow fever vaccine. CDR3s include the opening cysteine and the closing phenylalanine or tryptophan. D genes are given only for firm matches. Not all rows give a size; the values are once, few, many and, for expanded clones, a class.

d_call	j_call	clone_size	v_call	cdr3_nt	cdr3_aa
NA	TRBJ2-2	many	TRBV12-3/TRBV12-4	TGTGCCAGCAGTTTGGGATGGCCCGGGGAGCTGTTTTTT	CASSLGWPGELFF
NA	TRBJ2-5	NA	TRBV5-4	TGTGCCAGCAGTTTTAAACAGGTCCAAGAGACCCAGTACTTC	CASSFKQVQETQYF
NA	TRBJ1-5	few	TRBV7-9	TGTGCCAGCAGCTTAGAGGGGTTTCAGCCCCAGCATTTT	CASSLEGFQPQHF
TRBD2	TRBJ2-7	many	TRBV20-1	TGCAGTGCTAGGACCCCTTGGCGGGAGGTCGAGCAGTACTTC	CSARTPWREVEQYF
TRBD1	TRBJ2-5	NA	TRBV7-7	TGTGCTAGCAGCCGAGACAGGGGGCGAAGCGAGACCCAGTACTTC	CASSRDRGRSETQYF
TRBD2	TRBJ2-1	few	TRBV12-3/TRBV12-4	TGTGCCAGCACCTCAAGCGGGGACAATGAGCAGTTCTTC	CASTSSGDNEQFF
TRBD2	TRBJ2-3	NA	TRBV12-3/TRBV12-4	TGTGCCAGCAGTTTATTTAGGACTAGCGGCACAGATACGCAGTATTTT	CASSLFRTSGTDTQYF
NA	TRBJ2-1	few	TRBV20-1	TGCAGTGCTTCGAAGGGGGGGTCCTACAATGAGCAGTTCTTC	CSASKGGSYNEQFF
NA	TRBJ1-5	NA	TRBV6-1	TGTGCCAGCAGTCCAAGACCTGATCAGCCCCAGCATTTT	CASSPRPDQPQHF
TRBD2	TRBJ2-5	few	TRBV12-3/TRBV12-4	TGTGCCAGCAGTGCCGCTAGCGGGAGGGCCTTGGAGACCCAGTACTTC	CASSAASGRALETQYF
NA	TRBJ1-2	many	TRBV15	TGTGCCACCAGCGCGGGGAACACAGCCCGTGACGGCTACACCTTC	CATSAGNTARDGYTF
TRBD2	TRBJ2-5	NA	TRBV12-5	TGTGCTAGTGGCTACGGGGGGGGGCCGTACCAAGAGACCCAGTACTTC	CASGYGGGPYQETQYF
NA	TRBJ2-6	few	TRBV7-1	TGTGCCAGCAGCTCCCCCCTAGCACCGACAGGACTTTTATACTCTGGGGCCAACGTCCTGACTTTC	CASSSPLAPTGLLYSGANVLTF
TRBD2	TRBJ2-3	many	TRBV29-1	TGCAGCGTTGAAGATATGCGGGAGTTGAGAGATACGCAGTATTTT	CSVEDMRELRDTQYF
TRBD1	TRBJ2-7	NA	TRBV7-9	TGTGCCAGCAGCCAGGGGGTGGCCTACGAGCAGTACTTC	CASSQGVAYEQYF
NA	TRBJ1-5	NA	TRBV6-5	TGTGCCAGCAGTCGAGGGGGGCAGCCCCAGCATTTT	CASSRGGQPQHF
NA	TRBJ2-5	NA	TRBV3-1	TGTGCCAGCAGCCAACAGGTCGTTGAGACCCAGTACTTC	CASSQQVVETQYF
TRBD2	TRBJ2-7	NA	TRBV7-2	TGTGCCAGCAGCTTAGCGCTCCTAGCGGGAGGAGACTACGAGCAGTACTTC	CASSLALLAGGDYEQYF
TRBD2	TRBJ2-2	NA	TRBV11-2	TGTGCCAGCAGCTTATACGGGAGGGCGAACACCGGGGAGCTGTTTTTT	CASSLYGRANTGELFF
TRBD1	TRBJ2-5	NA	TRBV5-1	TGCGCCAGCAGCTTCGGGACAGGGGTACTTGGTACCCAGTACTTC	CASSFGTGVLGTQYF
NA	TRBJ2-5	few	TRBV30	TGTGCCTGGAGTATGGGAGGAGGGGCCGAGACCCAGTACTTC	CAWSMGGGAETQYF
NA	TRBJ2-3	many	TRBV5-7	TGTGCCAGCAGCTTCGGCGGGTCAGATACGCAGTATTTT	CASSFGGSDTQYF
NA	TRBJ1-4	few	TRBV7-9	TGTGCCAGCAGCTTAGGGTCCCCGGGAAATGAAAAACTGTTTTTT	CASSLGSPGNEKLFF
NA	TRBJ2-3	NA	TRBV6-6	TGTGCCAGCACTAAACGGGTTTTAGATACGCAGTATTTT	CASTKRVLDTQYF
NA	TRBJ2-3	many	TRBV4-3	TGCGCCAGCAGCCAAGATCCTAGGGATACGCAGTATTTT	CASSQDPRDTQYF
TRBD2	TRBJ2-3	few	TRBV12-3/TRBV12-4	TGTGCCAGCAGTCTCAGAGCGGGGCTTACCGACGCAGATACGCAGTATTTT	CASSLRAGLTDADTQYF
NA	TRBJ2-1	NA	TRBV7-2	TGTGCCAGCAGCTTGGGGCTGAGCGCGGTAGGCCAGGGGGGGGCGGAGTTCTTC	CASSLGLSAVGQGGAEFF
NA	TRBJ2-1	NA	TRBV6-6	TGTGCCAGCAGTCCTACAGGGTTGGCTGAGCAGTTCTTC	CASSPTGLAEQFF
NA	TRBJ1-1	few	TRBV25-1	TGTGCCAGCAGTGAATTGGGGGGAAACACTGAAGCTTTCTTT	CASSELGGNTEAFF
NA	TRBJ2-7	few	TRBV28	TGTGCCAGCAGTTTAGTGTCCGGCTACGAGCAGTACTTC	CASSLVSGYEQYF
TRBD2	TRBJ2-7	NA	TRBV18	TGTGCCAGCTCAGGCCGACTAGCGGGGGTTATGCAGCAGTACTTC	CASSGRLAGVMQQYF
TRBD1	TRBJ2-3	NA	TRBV6-1	TGTGCCAGCAGCAGGACAGGGAATGCAGATACGCAGTATTTT	CASSRTGNADTQYF
NA	TRBJ2-2	NA	TRBV7-2	TGTGCCAGCACCCCTTCGGGCCCCGGGGAGCTGTTTTTT	CASTPSGPGELFF
NA	TRBJ2-2	few	TRBV5-1	TGCGCCAGCAGCACAATGCGGGGCGGGGAGCTGTTTTTT	CASSTMRGGELFF
TRBD2	TRBJ2-7	few	TRBV7-9	TGTGCCAGCAGGCCGGGACTAGCGGACTCCTACGAGCAGTACTTC	CASRPGLADSYEQYF
TRBD1	TRBJ2-7	NA	TRBV7-9	TGTGCCAGCAGCGCAACCGTTGGGACAGGGGACCACGAGCAGTACTTC	CASSATVGTGDHEQYF
NA	TRBJ2-3	many	TRBV5-1	TGCGCCAGCAGGAGGGAGGGCACAGATACGCAGTATTTT	CASRREGTDTQYF
NA	TRBJ2-4	NA	TRBV6-1	TGTGCCAGCAGTGAAGGAGGAGCCATAGCCAAAAACATTCAGTACTTC	CASSEGGAIAKNIQYF
TRBD1	TRBJ2-1	few	TRBV6-1	TGTGCCAGCACCCACAGGCAGGGGGTTTACAATGAGCAGTTCTTC	CASTHRQGVYNEQFF
NA	TRBJ1-5	many	TRBV20-1	TGCAGTGCAATGCCACCACAGGGACGCAATCAGCCCCAGCATTTT	CSAMPPQGRNQPQHF
NA	TRBJ2-3	few	TRBV20-1	TGCAGTGCTACGACCGGCGCCTGGTCAGGCACAGATACGCAGTATTTT	CSATTGAWSGTDTQYF
NA	TRBJ2-5	NA	TRBV25-1	TGTGCCAGCAGTGTAGGCGGGACGGGAGAGACCCAGTACTTC	CASSVGGTGETQYF
NA	TRBJ2-4	NA	TRBV6-5	TGTGCCAGCAGTTACTCCCCGGTCGACGCCAAAAACATTCAGTACTTC	CASSYSPVDAKNIQYF
TRBD1	TRBJ2-4	NA	TRBV28	TGTGCCAGCAGTTTTCAGGGACAGGCCAAAAACATTCAGTACTTC	CASSFQGQAKNIQYF
TRBD2	TRBJ2-1	NA	TRBV20-1	TGCAGTGCCGAGTCGTTAGCGGGGAGGGGTAGTACCTACAATGAGCAGTTCTTC	CSAESLAGRGSTYNEQFF
NA	TRBJ1-4	few	TRBV20-1	TGCAGTGCTAGAGATGAGGGGGGTTTAGAAAAACTGTTTTTT	CSARDEGGLEKLFF
NA	TRBJ1-4	many	TRBV5-1	TGCGCCAGCAGGAGTGTTGTACATAATGAAAAACTGTTTTTT	CASRSVVHNEKLFF
TRBD2	TRBJ2-2	NA	TRBV18	TGTGCCAGCTCACCCCGAGCTAGCGGGAGGAGTAACACCGGGGAGCTGTTTTTT	CASSPRASGRSNTGELFF
NA	TRBJ2-2	few	TRBV6-5	TGTGCCAGCAGTTACAGGATCGCGAACACCGGGGAGCTGTTTTTT	CASSYRIANTGELFF